These 27 T cell receptor beta chains came from one sample sequenced in a study of cytomegalovirus exposure and HLA in healthy donors. The PCR was carried out with 60 Vbeta primers and 13 Jbeta primers. Method: immunoSEQ multiplex PCR; TCRdb's copy keeps in-frame clones and lacks some. The data hold some 200,000 clones, with about four fifths observed a single time. Specimen: PBMCs. Receptors were obtained from a girl aged 10 to 17 in good health and CMV-seropositive.

This clone was counted a single time. This chain links TRBV7-2 with TRBJ1-1; 10 bases match TRBD1. The trim removed 8 bases at V and 6 bases at J, leaving 3 bases unmatched. The germline V gene has CDR1 SGHTA and CDR2 FQGNSA. The CDR3 sequence is 12 residues long. The CDR3 spells CASGTGAAEAFF. Written as DNA, the CDR3 is TGTGCCAGCGGGACAGGGGCGGCTGAAGCTTTCTTT.

The rearrangement uses TRBV5-3 and TRBJ1-2, with D possibly being TRBD1 (6 bases). TRBV5-3 carries the ORF label, with uncertain function. This CDR3 has 17 residues. V was pared by 3 bases and J by 2 bases, with 20 bases between. The CDR3 coding sequence is TGTGCCAGAAGCTCCGTAGAGGGCACAGGGACAAACTATGGCTACACCTTC. Translating it yields CARSSVEGTGTNYGYTF.

This clone occurred a few times. The chain couples TRBV28 to TRBJ2-1; perhaps TRBD2 as D (6 bases). Trimming removed 5 bases at V and 6 bases at J, with 14 bases between. This CDR3 contains 14 residues. Germline CDR1 MDHEN, CDR2 SYDVKM. CDR3 amino acids: CASSSPSDGNEQFF. The CDR3 DNA follows: TGTGCCAGCAGTAGCCCTAGCGATGGCAATGAGCAGTTCTTC. The variable domain in full, with the rest retrieved from reference TRBV28 and TRBJ2-1, is DVKVTQSSRYLVKRTGEKVFLECVQDMDHENMFWYRQDPGLGLRLIYFSYDVKMKEKGDIPEGYSVSREKKERFSLILESASTNQTSMYLCASSSPSDGNEQFFGPGTRLTVL.

CDR3 sequence: CASSPLQGATEAFF. CDR3 nucleotides: TGTGCCAGCTCACCCTTACAGGGGGCAACTGAAGCTTTCTTT. The rearrangement uses TRBV18 and TRBJ1-1, with 9 nucleotides matching TRBD1. V dropped 3 bases and J dropped 5; count of bases not matched to a gene: 4. This CDR3 has 14 amino acids. CDR1 is KGHSH, CDR2 LQKENI, per germline.

The V and J genes are TRBV4-3 and TRBJ2-3, with D perhaps TRBD2 (5 bases). CDR1 is LGHNA, CDR2 YSLEER, per germline. The CDR3 has 15 amino acids. V lost 0 bases to trimming and J lost 3 bases, with 10 bases between them. The CDR3 sequence: CASSQEKRTTDTQYF. The CDR3 DNA reads as TGCGCCAGCAGCCAAGAAAAGCGGACGACAGATACGCAGTATTTT.

J is TRBJ2-1 and V is TRBV16; the match to TRBD1 covers 7 bases. The CDR3 has 15 residues. Trimming took 4 bases from V and 8 from J; bases not matched to a gene: 11. CDR1 KGHSY and CDR2 FQNENV come from the germline V gene. The CDR3 is CASSPYRGLGDEQFF. CDR3 bases: TGTGCCAGCAGCCCGTACAGGGGCCTGGGGGATGAGCAGTTCTTC. The full variable domain, completed using reference TRBV16 and TRBJ2-1, is GEEVAQTPKHLVRGEGQKAKLYCAPIKGHSYVFWYQQVLKNEFKFLISFQNENVFDETGMPKERFSAKCLPNSPCSLEIQATKLEDSAVYFCASSPYRGLGDEQFFGPGTRLTVL.

The chain is built from TRBV7-2 and TRBJ2-7; 9 bases fit TRBD1. This CDR3 comprises 14 residues. After removal of 3 bases from V and 3 bases from J, the junction contained 3 bases not matched to a gene. Germline-derived CDR1 and CDR2 are SGHTA and FQGNSA. CDR3 residues: CASSFTTGGYEQYF. Written as DNA, the CDR3 is TGTGCCAGCAGCTTCACGACAGGGGGCTACGAGCAGTACTTC.

The chain combines TRBV29-1 with TRBJ2-3; TRBD2 matches 14 bases. V lost 8 bases and J lost 1; bases outside the gene matches: 8. There are 16 residues in the CDR3. Germline V gives CDR1 SQVTM, CDR2 ANQGSEA. The CDR3 nucleotides are TGCAGCCCCCGACTAGCGGGGGGGAAGGGCACAGATACGCAGTATTTT. The encoded protein is CSPRLAGGKGTDTQYF.

The V and J genes are TRBV29-1 and TRBJ1-1; D might be TRBD1 (5 bases). The germline gives CDR1 SQVTM, CDR2 ANQGSEA. Trimming shortened V by 7 bases and J by 4 bases, and 16 bases separated the two germline ends. This CDR3 has 13 residues. CDR3 in amino acids: CSARSQGSTEAFF. CDR3 nucleotides: TGCAGCGCCAGGAGCCAGGGTAGCACTGAAGCTTTCTTT.

The rearrangement uses TRBV9 and TRBJ1-6; D is unresolved. V was trimmed by 0 bases and J by 7 bases, leaving 14 bases between them. The CDR3 covers 16 residues. Germline lookup yields CDR1 SGDLS and CDR2 YYNGEE. CDR3 protein: CASSVATEGPNSPLHF. The DNA of the CDR3 is TGTGCCAGCAGCGTAGCTACAGAGGGCCCGAATTCACCCCTCCACTTT.

This clone was picked up a small number of times. The chain recombines TRBV5-1 with TRBJ2-5; 13 bases line up with TRBD2. The CDR3 is 18 residues long. With 4 bases clipped from V and 5 bases from J, the junction kept 14 bases outside the gene matches. The V gene's germline CDR1 is SGHRS and CDR2 YFSETQ. The CDR3 protein is CASSMTWTSGGFTETQYF. CDR3 sequence (DNA): TGCGCCAGCAGCATGACGTGGACTAGCGGGGGTTTTACGGAGACCCAGTACTTC. The entire variable domain, with the rest obtained from reference TRBV5-1 and TRBJ2-5, is as follows: KAGVTQTPRYLIKTRGQQVTLSCSPISGHRSVSWYQQTPGQGLQFLFEYFSETQRNKGNFPGRFSGRQFSNSRSEMNVSTLELGDSALYLCASSMTWTSGGFTETQYFGPGTRLLVL.

J is TRBJ2-1 and V is TRBV19, with TRBD2 matching 8 bases. V gave up 4 bases and J gave up 9 bases; unmatched junction bases: 11. In germline, CDR1 is LNHDA, CDR2 SQIVND (reference sequence). The CDR3 extends over 15 amino acids. CDR3 region: CASSNPPRGGGEQFF. The DNA for the CDR3 is TGTGCCAGTAGTAACCCTCCTCGGGGGGGCGGTGAGCAGTTCTTC.

V usage is TRBV29-1 and J usage is TRBJ1-2, with 7 bases fitting TRBD1. Germline V lookup: CDR1 SQVTM, CDR2 ANQGSEA. CDR3 length: 12 amino acids. With V trimmed by 2 bases and J by 3 bases, 0 bases remained unmatched. The CDR3 loop reads CSVETGDYGYTF. In nucleotides, the CDR3 is TGCAGCGTTGAAACAGGGGACTATGGCTACACCTTC. Full variable domain (rest looked up from reference TRBV29-1 and TRBJ1-2): SAVISQKPSRDICQRGTSLTIQCQVDSQVTMMFWYRQQPGQSLTLIATANQGSEATYESGFVIDKFPISRPNLTFSTLTVSNMSPEDSSIYLCSVETGDYGYTFGSGTRLTVV.

The J gene is TRBJ1-4, the V gene TRBV7-9; possibly TRBD1 for D (6 bases). The CDR3 spans 16 residues. V dropped 5 bases and J dropped 3 bases, with 16 bases sitting between them. Germline V CDR1 and CDR2: SEHNR, FQNEAQ (reference sequence). In DNA form, the CDR3 reads TGTGCCAGCAGCCTACTAGGACAGATGGCTAATGAAAAACTGTTTTTT. It yields the protein CASSLLGQMANEKLFF.

The chain carries TRBV6-1 and TRBJ1-3; D possibly corresponds to TRBD1 (6 bases). Germline CDR1 is MNHNS and CDR2 is SASEGT. Trimming cost V 9 bases and J 0 bases, with 12 bases left between them. CDR3 length: 14 residues. CDR3 sequence (DNA): TGTGCCAGTAAAAGGGGGACCTCTGGAAACACCATATATTTT. It is translated as CASKRGTSGNTIYF.

The chain joins TRBV11-3 to TRBJ2-3; D is possibly TRBD2 (5 bases). The CDR3 has 15 amino acids. Trimming removed 1 base from V and 5 bases from J, with 13 bases in between. CDR1 is SGHNT, CDR2 YENEEA, per germline. CDR3 loop: CASSLGGITEDTQYF. DNA for the CDR3: TGTGCCAGCAGCTTAGGAGGGATCACGGAAGATACGCAGTATTTT.

V usage is TRBV27 and J usage is TRBJ2-3, with 12 bases lining up with TRBD2. CDR1 is MNHEY, CDR2 SMNVEV, per germline (reference sequence). V trimming: 5 bases; J trimming: 0 bases; junction bases outside the gene matches: 6. This CDR3 spans 17 amino acids. The CDR3 region has the DNA TGTGCCAGCAGTCCTCCCGGGACTAGCGGGAGCACAGATACGCAGTATTTT. Protein product: CASSPPGTSGSTDTQYF.

This chain uses TRBV7-2 with TRBJ1-2, with a possible D match to TRBD1 (5 bases). The CDR3 totals 14 residues. Per the germline V gene, CDR1 is SGHTA and CDR2 is FQGNSA. Between the trimmed V and J ends, which lost 3 bases and 6 bases, there was a span of 14 bases. CDR3 nucleotide sequence: TGTGCCAGCAGCTTGGCGACAGTTGGGGATGGCTACACCTTC. This gives the protein CASSLATVGDGYTF.

The chain employs TRBV7-8 and TRBJ1-5, with no clear D. The CDR3 contains 13 residues. In germline, CDR1 is SGHVS, CDR2 FQNEAQ. Trimming cost V 8 bases and J 2 bases, with 10 bases left between them. The CDR3 is CASALLGNQPQHF. The CDR3, as DNA: TGTGCCAGCGCCCTACTCGGCAATCAGCCCCAGCATTTT.

The chain couples TRBV4-3 to TRBJ2-1; a weak D match, TRBD2 (5 bases). V gave up 4 bases and J gave up 10 bases, with 11 bases separating them. Germline loops: CDR1 LGHNA, CDR2 YSLEER. This CDR3 is 12 amino acids long. The CDR3 nucleotides read TGCGCCAGCAGCCTGGGCGAGGGCGAGCAGTTCTTC. It codes for CASSLGEGEQFF.

Here the CDR3 DNA reads TGTGCCAGCACTCAGATATATAGCAATCAGCCCCAGCATTTT. Its translation: CASTQIYSNQPQHF. The chain employs TRBV6-6 and TRBJ1-5, with D unclear. Trimming removed 7 bases from V and 0 bases from J, with 10 bases in between. The CDR3 is 14 residues long. CDR1 is MNHNY and CDR2 is SVGAGI in the germline V gene (reference sequence).

The rearrangement uses TRBV6-5 and TRBJ2-1; no reliable D call. Germline V lookup: CDR1 MNHEY, CDR2 SVGAGI. This CDR3 contains 11 residues. The ends were cut back, 7 bases at V and 6 bases at J, with 7 bases in the middle. For the CDR3, the DNA is TGTGCCAGCACCCGTCTCAATGAGCAGTTCTTC. Translated: CASTRLNEQFF.

The J gene is TRBJ2-5, the V gene TRBV6-5, with a weak D call TRBD2 (6 bases). This CDR3 has 16 amino acids. Germline V CDR1 and CDR2: MNHEY, SVGAGI. The V and J ends lost 4 bases and 1 base respectively, with 16 bases between them. The CDR3 region is CASSSPTGSRQETQYF. CDR3 bases: TGTGCCAGCAGTTCGCCCACCGGGAGCCGCCAAGAGACCCAGTACTTC.

This clone was picked up a small number of times. The V gene is TRBV18, the J gene TRBJ1-1, with 9 bases matching TRBD1. This CDR3 has 14 residues. CDR1 is KGHSH, CDR2 LQKENI, per germline. V lost 5 bases to trimming and J lost 4 bases; unmatched junction nucleotides: 5. In DNA, the CDR3 is TGTGCCAGCTCAGAATCGACAGGGGGCACTGAAGCTTTCTTT. Translated: CASSESTGGTEAFF.

This rearrangement joins TRBV6-4 to TRBJ2-1; 12 bases match TRBD2. Germline CDR1 MRHNA, CDR2 SNTAGT. Germline trimming cut 4 bases from V and 7 bases from J; bases unmatched to any gene: 5. The CDR3 totals 15 residues. The CDR3 loop reads CASSASGGALNEQFF. The DNA for the CDR3 is TGTGCCAGCAGTGCTAGCGGGGGGGCTCTGAATGAGCAGTTCTTC.

This chain joins TRBV5-6 and TRBJ2-5; D is perhaps TRBD1 (5 bases). This CDR3 region has 13 residues. Between the trimmed V and J ends, which lost 1 base and 5 bases, there was a span of 9 bases. Germline CDR1 and CDR2: SGHDT and YYEEEE. CDR3 loop: CASSLPGPETQYF. The DNA of the CDR3 is TGTGCCAGCAGCTTGCCAGGGCCCGAGACCCAGTACTTC. The full variable domain, rest sourced from reference TRBV5-6 and TRBJ2-5, is DAGVTQSPTHLIKTRGQQVTLRCSPKSGHDTVSWYQQALGQGPQFIFQYYEEEERQRGNFPDRFSGHQFPNYSSELNVNALLLGDSALYLCASSLPGPETQYFGPGTRLLVL.

The CDR3 reads CASSPFKEKLFF. For the CDR3, the DNA is TGTGCCAGCTCACCATTTAAAGAAAAACTGTTTTTT. V usage is TRBV18 and J usage is TRBJ1-4, with no clear D. The V end lost 2 bases, the J end lost 8 bases, and 6 bases lay between the germline ends. There are 12 residues in the CDR3. Germline CDR1 KGHSH, CDR2 LQKENI.